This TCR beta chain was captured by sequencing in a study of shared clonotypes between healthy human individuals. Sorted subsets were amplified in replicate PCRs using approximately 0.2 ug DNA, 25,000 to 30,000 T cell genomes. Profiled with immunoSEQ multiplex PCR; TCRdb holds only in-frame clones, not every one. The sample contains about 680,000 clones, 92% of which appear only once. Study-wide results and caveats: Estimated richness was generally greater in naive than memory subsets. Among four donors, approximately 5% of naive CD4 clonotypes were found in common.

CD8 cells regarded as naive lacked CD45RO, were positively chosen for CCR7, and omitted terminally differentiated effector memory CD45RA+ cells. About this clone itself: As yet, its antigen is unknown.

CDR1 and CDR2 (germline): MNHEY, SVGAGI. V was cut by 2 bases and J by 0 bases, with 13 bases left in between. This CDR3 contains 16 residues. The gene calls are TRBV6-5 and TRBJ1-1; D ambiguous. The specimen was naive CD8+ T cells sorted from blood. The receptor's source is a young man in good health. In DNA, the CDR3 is TGTGCCAGCAGTTACACCCCTATGGGGATGAACACTGAAGCTTTCTTT. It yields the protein CASSYTPMGMNTEAFF.